This T cell receptor (beta chain) is from a study of tumor-infiltrating lymphocytes in primary liver carcinoma. Study context: All patients had surgically resected primary liver carcinoma. Every sample contained roughly 3.65 to 8 million productive TCRbeta reads, and these numbers were similar from one tissue type to another.

There are 14 residues in the CDR3. V lost 8 bases, J lost 7 bases, and 4 bases stayed unmatched. RNA isolated from unsorted whole blood supplied the blood RNA, with germline DNA also extracted. With respect to this clonotype: Its antigen is still unknown. A much larger clonotype is one base distant, so this may be a read error.

Study results and limitations: Tumor region pairs showed greater overlap than either tumor-adjacent or tumor-blood pairs did. Owing to bulk unsorted samples, no comparison was made between CD4+ and CD8+ repertoires.

From roughly 0.45 ug total RNA, TCR beta cDNA was generated with a primer in the constant region. ARM-PCR was slightly modified, and three nested multiplex PCR rounds with it gave rise to the TCR beta libraries. Amplification in the first two PCR rounds was performed using TRBV1-TRBV30 forward primers and a C-beta reverse primer for 10 cycles each. TCRdb called the multiplex PCR reads again in MiXCR, with one record for every CDR3 protein. Among approximately 300,000 distinct CDR3 sequences, about 60% were seen once, and the ten largest hold around 9.5%. The V gene is TRBV12-3 or TRBV12-4, the J gene TRBJ1-6; 11 bases line up with TRBD1. The clonotype was recovered from a man aged 35-49 years with primary liver carcinoma and hepatitis B virus infection. The sample comprised peripheral blood. In nucleotides, the CDR3 is TGTGCCAGCGGGGGGACAGGGGGGAATTCACCCCTCCACTTT. Amino acid sequence: CASGGTGGNSPLHF.